This T cell receptor beta chain was captured by sequencing in a study of PD-1 blockade in classical Hodgkin lymphoma. Study findings and constraints: Relative to healthy donors, newly diagnosed patients reportedly had lower baseline TCR diversity, which was reported as lower still in relapsed/refractory patients.

Time point described: cycle 4 day 1 (C4D1), after five to seven weeks of nivolumab. Each patient's relapse followed autologous stem cell transplantation, and brentuximab vedotin exposure varied. This CDR3 has 15 amino acids. Germline-derived CDR1 and CDR2 are SGHAT and FQNNGV. Trimming at V came to 1 base and at J to 5 bases, leaving 4 bases not matched to a gene. In the case of this clone: What it binds is unknown.

Generated by immunoSEQ multiplex PCR, the TCRdb table keeps only in-frame clones and is missing some. The table lists about 27,000 clones, around 72% of them singletons. The sequences come from peripheral blood mononuclear cells (PBMCs), collected before the fourth cycle of nivolumab. The rearrangement links TRBV11-2 to TRBJ2-2; 7 bases match TRBD2. The receptor's source is a human donor with classical Hodgkin lymphoma. The CDR3 nucleotides are TGTGCCAGCAGCTTAGCCGGGGGGTTAACCGGGGAGCTGTTTTTT. Translation: CASSLAGGLTGELFF.